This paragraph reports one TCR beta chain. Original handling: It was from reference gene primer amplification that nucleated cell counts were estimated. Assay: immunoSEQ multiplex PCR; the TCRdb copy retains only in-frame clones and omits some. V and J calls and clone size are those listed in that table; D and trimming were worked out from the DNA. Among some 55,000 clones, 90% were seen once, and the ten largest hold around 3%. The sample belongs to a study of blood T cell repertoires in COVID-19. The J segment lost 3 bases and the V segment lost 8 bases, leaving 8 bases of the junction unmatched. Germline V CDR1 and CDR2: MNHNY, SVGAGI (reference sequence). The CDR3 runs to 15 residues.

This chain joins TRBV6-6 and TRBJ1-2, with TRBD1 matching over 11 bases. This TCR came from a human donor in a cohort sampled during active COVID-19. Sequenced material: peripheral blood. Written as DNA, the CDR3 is TGTGCCAGCTCCCCGGGGGGACAGGGGGACTATGGCTACACCTTC. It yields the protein CASSPGGQGDYGYTF.